This TCR beta chain stems from a study of blood T cell repertoires in COVID-19. Study background: The United States, Italy and Spain supplied acute and convalescent COVID-19 samples.

Germline CDR1 and CDR2: GTSNPN and SVGIG (reference sequence). CDR3 length: 13 residues. V dropped 0 bases and J dropped 3 bases, with 8 bases sitting between them. In the authors' methods: Amplification with reference gene primers provided the estimates of nucleated cell counts. TCRdb's copy holds only in-frame clones and misses some; the assay was immunoSEQ multiplex PCR. From that table come the V and J calls and clone size; the DNA was used to work out D and trimming. The table has over 150,000 clones, under 85% seen once. This clone was observed a single time. The sequenced sample consisted of peripheral blood. The rearrangement links TRBV30 to TRBJ2-5; possibly TRBD1 for D (5 bases). This clonotype originated in an elderly woman with acute or convalescent COVID-19. The CDR3 region is CAWSVQTEETQYF. CDR3 DNA sequence: TGTGCCTGGAGTGTACAGACAGAAGAGACCCAGTACTTC.